Below, 7 T cell receptor beta chains from the same sample are listed, as sequenced in a study of beta chain features in type 1 diabetes. Every bit of the isolated RNA underwent reverse transcription, so sequencing read expressed TCRB transcripts. Assay used: immunoSEQ multiplex PCR; TCRdb lists only in-frame clones, some missing. Of some 290,000 clones listed, around an eighth are singletons. The antigens these receptors bind are not known. Whole-study findings and limits: When Type 1 diabetes patients were examined, their TCRB CDR3s proved moderately but significantly shorter in all four CD4+ subsets.

Sequenced sample: naive CD4+ T cells from blood. The receptor source for this set is a man aged 25-40 years with type 1 diabetes.

There are a few counts of this clone. The genes are TRBV19 and TRBJ2-3; D is possibly TRBD2 (5 bases). This CDR3 comprises 13 residues. The ends were cut back, 5 bases at V and 2 bases at J, with 8 bases in the middle. CDR1 LNHDA and CDR2 SQIVND come from the germline V gene (reference sequence). The CDR3 DNA reads TGTGCCAGTAGTCCGGGGAACACAGATACGCAGTATTTT. This encodes CASSPGNTDTQYF. The full variable domain, rest sourced from reference TRBV19 and TRBJ2-3, is DGGITQSPKYLFRKEGQNVTLSCEQNLNHDAMYWYRQDPGQGLRLIYYSQIVNDFQKGDIAEGYSVSREKKESFPLTVTSAQKNPTAFYLCASSPGNTDTQYFGPGTRLTVL.

This clone was seen a handful of times. CDR3 residues: CAWGLAGELEQFF. The CDR3 DNA reads as TGTGCCTGGGGACTAGCGGGAGAATTGGAGCAGTTCTTC. The rearrangement uses TRBV30 and TRBJ2-1, with 13 positions matching TRBD2. CDR1 GTSNPN and CDR2 SVGIG come from the germline V gene (reference sequence). V trimming: 5 bases; J trimming: 10 bases; junction bases outside the gene matches: 5. The CDR3 extends over 13 amino acids.

This clone was seen only a few times. The V and J genes are TRBV7-2 and TRBJ2-3, with a tentative D call TRBD1 (6 bases). The V end lost 5 bases, the J end lost 5 bases, and 14 bases lay between the germline ends. The germline gives CDR1 SGHTA, CDR2 FQGNSA. This CDR3 has 14 amino acids. The CDR3 nucleotides are TGTGCCAGCAGCACGCAGGGGTCAGGAGATACGCAGTATTTT. Translation gives CASSTQGSGDTQYF.

V usage is TRBV5-1 and J usage is TRBJ1-4; TRBD1 might be the D (5 bases). The germline V gene encodes CDR1 SGHRS and CDR2 YFSETQ. The CDR3 contains 14 residues. The germline V and J ends were trimmed by 2 bases and 0 bases, with 5 bases remaining between them. The CDR3 reads CASSLQATNEKLFF. CDR3 coding DNA: TGCGCCAGCAGCTTACAGGCAACTAATGAAAAACTGTTTTTT.

This clone came up a few times. Different DNA sequences within this sample yield the same CDR3. This sequence joins TRBV5-1 and TRBJ1-2, with D uncertain. The CDR3 has 13 residues. Germline values: CDR1 SGHRS, CDR2 YFSETQ. V was trimmed by 0 bases and J by 3 bases, leaving 6 bases between them. DNA for the CDR3: TGCGCCAGCAGCTTGGGACAAGACTATGGCTACACCTTC. Its translation is CASSLGQDYGYTF.

V gene TRBV28 combines with J gene TRBJ1-2; TRBD1 matches 12 bases. The CDR3 loop spans 15 amino acids. The germline CDR1 and CDR2 sequences are MDHEN and SYDVKM. V shed 4 bases, J shed 8 bases, and the junction held 8 bases outside the gene matches. The CDR3 sequence: CASSSRGTGGLGYTF. The CDR3 nucleotides are TGTGCCAGCAGTTCGCGAGGGACAGGGGGCTTGGGCTACACCTTC.

The J gene is TRBJ1-4, the V gene TRBV4-1; 7 nucleotides agree with TRBD1. The CDR3 is 16 residues long. Germline CDR1 is MGHRA and CDR2 is YSYEKL. With V trimmed by 1 base and J by 5 bases, 7 bases remained unmatched. CDR3 protein: CASSQAYSGQNEKLFF. The CDR3, as DNA: TGCGCCAGCAGCCAAGCCTACTCGGGACAGAATGAAAAACTGTTTTTT.